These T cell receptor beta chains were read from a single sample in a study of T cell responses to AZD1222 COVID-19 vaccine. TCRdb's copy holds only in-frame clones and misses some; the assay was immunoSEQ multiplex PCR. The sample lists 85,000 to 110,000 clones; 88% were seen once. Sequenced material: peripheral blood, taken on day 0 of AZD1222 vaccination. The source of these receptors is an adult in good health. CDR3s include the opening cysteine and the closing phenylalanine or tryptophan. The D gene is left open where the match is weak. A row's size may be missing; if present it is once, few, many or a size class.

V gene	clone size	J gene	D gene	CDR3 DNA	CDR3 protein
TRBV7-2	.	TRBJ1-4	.	TGTGCCAGCAGCCATGGCCAGGGTAATGAAAAACTGTTTTTT	CASSHGQGNEKLFF
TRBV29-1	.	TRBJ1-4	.	TGCAGCGGGACTAACGGGCTAGAGAATGAAAAACTGTTTTTT	CSGTNGLENEKLFF
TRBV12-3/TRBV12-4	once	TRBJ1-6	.	TGTGCCAGCAGTAGGGTCCGTGATTCACCCCTCCACTTT	CASSRVRDSPLHF
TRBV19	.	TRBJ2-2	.	TGTGCCGCTACCAACGCGAACACCGGGGAGCTGTTTTTT	CAATNANTGELFF
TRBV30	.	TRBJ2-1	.	TGTGCCTCGGACCCGGGAAGGGGTGTCAATGAGCAGTTCTTC	CASDPGRGVNEQFF
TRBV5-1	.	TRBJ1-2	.	TGCGCCAGCAGCCAAACAGGGTTTGACGGCTACACCTTC	CASSQTGFDGYTF
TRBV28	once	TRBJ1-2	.	TGTGCCAGCAGTTTTAGGCAGGGAGGCTACACCTTC	CASSFRQGGYTF
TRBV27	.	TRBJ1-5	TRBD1	TGTGCCAGCAGCGCCGACAGGGTGGGTCAGCCCCAGCATTTT	CASSADRVGQPQHF
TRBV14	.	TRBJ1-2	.	TGTGCCAGCAGCCAGGGTAACTATGGCTACACCTTC	CASSQGNYGYTF
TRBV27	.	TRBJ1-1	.	TGTGCCAGCAGCAAACCCCAGGGTGGTACTGAAGCTTTCTTT	CASSKPQGGTEAFF
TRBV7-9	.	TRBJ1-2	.	TGTGCCAGCAGCTTACCCGACTCCGACCGGGGAAACTTC	CASSLPDSDRGNF
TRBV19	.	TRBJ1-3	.	TGTGCCAGTAGTCCACAGATCTCTGGAAACACCATATATTTT	CASSPQISGNTIYF
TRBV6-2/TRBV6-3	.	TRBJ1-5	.	TGTGCCAGCAGCCGATCCTTGGGGAGGGCTAGCAATCAGCCCCAGCATTTT	CASSRSLGRASNQPQHF
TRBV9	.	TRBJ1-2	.	TGTGCCAGCAGCGTAGTGGGGCGTGGCTACACCTTC	CASSVVGRGYTF
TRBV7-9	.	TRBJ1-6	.	TGTGCCAGCAGCTTTCGCGGTGATAATTCACCCCTCCACTTT	CASSFRGDNSPLHF
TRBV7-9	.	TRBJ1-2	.	TGTGCCAGCAGCGCCGGAATTTCGGGGGGGTTTGGCTACACCTTC	CASSAGISGGFGYTF
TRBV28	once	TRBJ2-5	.	TGTGCCAGCAGCCCTCCCGGGACCCAAGAGACCCAGTACTTC	CASSPPGTQETQYF
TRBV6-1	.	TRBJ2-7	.	TGTGCCAGCAGTGAAGGGGTCAGCTCCTACGAGCAGTACTTC	CASSEGVSSYEQYF
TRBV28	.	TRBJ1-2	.	TGTGCCATTCCGAGTGCTGTCCGGGGCTCTGACTATGGCTACACCTTC	CAIPSAVRGSDYGYTF
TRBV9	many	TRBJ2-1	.	TGTGCCAGCAGCGTAGAAGAAAGATACACGAACAATGAGCAGTTCTTC	CASSVEERYTNNEQFF
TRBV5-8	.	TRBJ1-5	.	TGTGCCAGCAGCTGGGGTGTCTACAGAGGCCAGCCCCAGCATTTT	CASSWGVYRGQPQHF
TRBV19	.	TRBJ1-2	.	TGTGCCAGTAGTCATCAATTAAGCTACACCTTC	CASSHQLSYTF
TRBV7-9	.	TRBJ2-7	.	TGTGCCAGCAGCTTATCGCAACTTTATTCCTACGAGCAGTACTTC	CASSLSQLYSYEQYF
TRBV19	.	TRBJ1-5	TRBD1	TGTGCCAGCGACACAGGGGGCGGCAATCAGCCCCAGCATTTT	CASDTGGGNQPQHF
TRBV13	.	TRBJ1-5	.	TGTGCCAGCAGCTTAGCAGGGGCCAATCAGCCCCAGCATTTT	CASSLAGANQPQHF